The 30 T cell receptor beta chains below come from one sample, sequenced in a study of T cell repertoires in cytomegalovirus infection. TCRdb independently ran MiXCR on the reads; one entry per CDR3 protein. The sample includes 250,000 or so distinct CDR3 sequences, over 15% of them seen just once. The sample was CD8+ T cells from PBMCs. Receptors were obtained from a human donor in good health (CMV status not recorded). Some clones in this sample may be carry-over from other donors' samples.

Here the CDR3 reads CASSYSPTGPNSPLHF. CDR3 bases: TGTGCCAGCAGTTACTCCCCCACGGGCCCGAATTCACCCCTCCACTTT. The V call is TRBV6-6, the J call TRBJ1-6; D uncertain. V gave up 0 bases and J gave up 7 bases, with 13 bases separating them. Per the germline V gene, CDR1 is MNHNY and CDR2 is SVGAGI (reference sequence). The CDR3 covers 16 residues.

Only a few counts were recorded for this clonotype. The chain has TRBV5-1 and TRBJ2-1; D is uncertain. This CDR3 region has 12 residues. V gave up 1 base and J gave up 7 bases, with 6 bases separating them. CDR1 and CDR2 from the germline V gene are SGHRS and YFSETQ. The CDR3, as DNA: TGCGCCAGCAGCTTGAATCAGAATGAGCAGTTCTTC. Translation gives CASSLNQNEQFF.

This clonotype was detected only a few times. The CDR3 is CASSDTIPGTGVGYGYTF. CDR3 coding DNA: TGTGCCAGCAGTGATACTATTCCAGGGACAGGGGTCGGCTATGGCTACACCTTC. The V gene is TRBV25-1, the J gene TRBJ1-2; 10 bases match TRBD1. Germline V gives CDR1 MGHDK, CDR2 SYGVNS. J lost 4 bases, V lost 3 bases, and 14 bases had no gene match. The CDR3 is 18 residues long.

This clonotype was detected ten times or more. J is TRBJ1-2 and V is TRBV10-3, with D unclear. Deletions cut 4 bases from V and 3 bases from J, with 9 bases between. The length of the CDR3 is 13 residues. The germline CDR1 and CDR2 sequences are ENHRY and SYGVKD. CDR3 amino acids: CAISVGPDYGYTF. The CDR3 DNA sequence: TGTGCCATCAGTGTAGGGCCAGACTATGGCTACACCTTC.

This clonotype was recorded at least ten times. The chain joins TRBV7-9 to TRBJ1-1; D is ambiguous. V lost 10 bases, J lost 1 base, and 22 bases lay in between. CDR3 length equals 16 residues. Germline lookup yields CDR1 SEHNR and CDR2 FQNEAQ (reference sequence). The CDR3 DNA reads TGTGCCATTCAAGGCCCTAGTAACTCAACGAACACTGAAGCTTTCTTT. Translated, it gives CAIQGPSNSTNTEAFF.

This clonotype was observed at least ten times. The V gene is TRBV12-3 or TRBV12-4, the J gene TRBJ1-2; the match to TRBD1 covers 9 bases. Trimming at V came to 5 bases and at J to 6 bases, leaving 10 bases not matched to a gene. The CDR3 spans 15 residues. The CDR3 bases are TGTGCCAGCAGTACCCGGGACAGGGATGAGGATGGCTACACCTTC. This translates into CASSTRDRDEDGYTF.

CDR3 nucleotides: TGTGCCAGCAGCTTATCCTCAGGGGCCGGTGAAAAACTGTTTTTT. It is translated as CASSLSSGAGEKLFF. The chain employs TRBV7-9 and TRBJ1-4; weak D call: TRBD1 (6 bases). CDR3 size: 15 residues. Trimming left V 2 bases short and J 7 bases short, with 14 bases between. Germline assignment: CDR1 SEHNR and CDR2 FQNEAQ (reference sequence).

This clonotype was found many times. The chain uses TRBV7-9 and TRBJ1-5; 7 nucleotides match TRBD1. V lost 4 bases and J lost 5; bases outside the gene matches: 11. CDR3 length: 16 amino acids. Germline CDR1 is SEHNR and CDR2 is FQNEAQ (reference sequence). CDR3 coding DNA: TGTGCCAGCAGCTCCCAGGGTCCAGGGGGATATCAGCCCCAGCATTTT. It translates to CASSSQGPGGYQPQHF.

There are many counts of this clonotype. The chain combines TRBV7-8 with TRBJ1-2; a weak D match, TRBD1 (5 bases). V was pared by 0 bases and J by 9 bases, with 11 bases between. Germline CDR1 and CDR2: SGHVS and FQNEAQ. The CDR3 sequence is 13 residues long. Here the CDR3 reads CASSLAYGGSYTF. For the CDR3, the DNA is TGTGCCAGCAGCTTAGCGTACGGGGGAAGCTACACCTTC.

This clonotype was picked up a small number of times. J is TRBJ2-1 and V is TRBV6-6, with 7 bases fitting TRBD1. The junction had 7 bases not matched to a gene; V was cut back by 3 bases and J by 2 bases. The CDR3 loop spans 16 amino acids. Germline loops: CDR1 MNHNY, CDR2 SVGAGI (reference sequence). CDR3 bases: TGTGCCAGCAGTTATTCCGAGGGGGCCCCCTACAATGAGCAGTTCTTC. It encodes CASSYSEGAPYNEQFF.

This clonotype was seen more than once but under ten times. The chain has TRBV19 and TRBJ2-5, with 7 bases aligning to TRBD2. The CDR3 consists of 15 residues. From germline, CDR1 is LNHDA and CDR2 SQIVND (reference sequence). The V segment lost 2 bases and the J segment 6 bases; nucleotides outside the gene matches: 9. The chain's CDR3 is CASSISTSRQQTQYF. The DNA for the CDR3 is TGTGCCAGTAGTATATCGACTAGCCGTCAGCAGACCCAGTACTTC.

This chain joins TRBV6-2 or TRBV6-3 and TRBJ2-3; a possible D gene is TRBD2 (6 bases). Germline V CDR1 and CDR2: MNHEY, SVGEGT. V was cut by 6 bases and J by 6 bases, with 19 bases left in between. The CDR3 extends over 15 amino acids. CDR3 residues: CASSRGGGKMDTQYF. The CDR3 nucleotides are TGTGCCAGCAGCCGAGGTGGGGGGAAGATGGATACGCAGTATTTT.

The table lists this clonotype with a few counts. This chain links TRBV9 with TRBJ2-7; possible D gene TRBD1, 5 bases. Germline V gene sequence: CDR1 SGDLS, CDR2 YYNGEE. CDR3 length equals 14 residues. V was pared by 0 bases and J by 3 bases, with 10 bases between. CDR3 coding DNA: TGTGCCAGCAGCGTAGAGGTGACAGTCTACGAGCAGTACTTC. It codes for CASSVEVTVYEQYF.

This clonotype was recorded many times. The chain combines TRBV28 with TRBJ2-5; TRBD2 might be the D (5 bases). Trimming cost V 1 base and J 2 bases, with 11 bases left between them. The germline gives CDR1 MDHEN, CDR2 SYDVKM. CDR3 length: 15 amino acids. In DNA form, the CDR3 reads TGTGCCAGCAGTTTATCCCCGGGGTGGCAAGAGACCCAGTACTTC. It yields the protein CASSLSPGWQETQYF.

This clonotype turned up a few times. The V and J genes are TRBV2 and TRBJ2-2; 10 nucleotides agree with TRBD1. The ends lost 6 bases at V and 3 bases at J; junction bases unmatched: 7. The CDR3 extends over 16 amino acids. CDR1 and CDR2 (germline): SNHLY, FYNNEI. The DNA of the CDR3 is TGTGCCAGCAGCTGGACAGGGGGAGTGTACACCGGGGAGCTGTTTTTT. Its translation is CASSWTGGVYTGELFF.

This clonotype was counted between two and nine times. The chain combines TRBV4-1 with TRBJ2-5; the D gene is possibly TRBD2 (6 bases). V lost 3 bases and J 1 base, leaving 15 bases between the germline ends. This CDR3 spans 16 amino acids. Looked up from germline, CDR1 is MGHRA and CDR2 is YSYEKL. CDR3: CASSHLFQGGQETQYF. Written as DNA, the CDR3 is TGCGCCAGCAGCCACCTCTTCCAGGGAGGCCAAGAGACCCAGTACTTC.

This clonotype was seen ten or more times. The chain joins TRBV12-3 or TRBV12-4 to TRBJ2-5; 11 bases map to TRBD2. V dropped 5 bases and J dropped 11; count of bases not matched to a gene: 7. CDR3 length: 13 residues. The CDR3, as DNA: TGTGCCAGCAGTCTGGGACTAGCGGCCGGTCAGTACTTC. Its translation is CASSLGLAAGQYF.

This clonotype was counted between two and nine times. The rearrangement links TRBV5-1 to TRBJ2-7; weak D call: TRBD1 (5 bases). CDR1 and CDR2 (germline): SGHRS, YFSETQ. The V and J ends lost 6 bases and 0 bases respectively, with 16 bases between them. This CDR3 is 15 amino acids long. The CDR3 is CASKSFRGASYEQYF. The CDR3 DNA reads as TGCGCCAGCAAAAGTTTCCGTGGGGCCTCCTACGAGCAGTACTTC.

The V gene is TRBV7-9, the J gene TRBJ1-1; 9 bases are a match to TRBD1. CDR3 length: 16 amino acids. Unmatched junction bases numbered 5, after V lost 3 bases and J lost 0 bases. Germline V CDR1 and CDR2: SEHNR, FQNEAQ (reference sequence). CDR3 DNA: TGTGCCAGCAGCTTCGTCGACAGGGGGATGAACACTGAAGCTTTCTTT. It is translated as CASSFVDRGMNTEAFF.

The chain employs TRBV7-6 and TRBJ2-1; 12 bases line up with TRBD2. Germline V gives CDR1 SGHVS, CDR2 FNYEAQ. The CDR3 runs to 15 residues. Trimming at V came to 5 bases and at J to 6 bases, leaving 5 bases not matched to a gene. The CDR3 here is CASSPRTSGINEQFF. The CDR3 region has the DNA TGTGCCAGCAGCCCACGGACTAGCGGGATCAATGAGCAGTTCTTC.

The chain is built from TRBV7-9 and TRBJ1-2, with no clear D. V was cut by 5 bases and J by 8 bases, with 9 bases left in between. Germline V gene lookup returns CDR1 SEHNR and CDR2 FQNEAQ (reference sequence). CDR3 length equals 11 residues. CDR3 amino acids: CASSRAGGYTF. For the CDR3, the DNA is TGTGCCAGCAGCCGAGCAGGCGGCTACACCTTC.

This clonotype was seen ten or more times. This chain connects TRBV2 to TRBJ2-7, with no clear D. Germline values: CDR1 SNHLY, CDR2 FYNNEI. CDR3 length equals 17 residues. The V end lost 8 bases, the J end lost 6 bases, and 29 bases lay between the germline ends. The CDR3 nucleotides are TGTGCCAGCCGGCTAGGGATAGGGCTAAACTCCCCTACCGAGCAGTACTTC. This codes for CASRLGIGLNSPTEQYF. Full variable domain (remainder filled in from reference TRBV2 and TRBJ2-7): EPEVTQTPSHQVTQMGQEVILRCVPISNHLYFYWYRQILGQKVEFLVSFYNNEISEKSEIFDDQFSVERPDGSNFTLKIRSTKLEDSAMYFCASRLGIGLNSPTEQYFGPGTRLTVT.

This clonotype showed up just a few times. V gene TRBV6-2 or TRBV6-3 combines with J gene TRBJ2-3, with TRBD2 matching over 16 bases. The CDR3 totals 18 residues. Trimming at V came to 5 bases and at J to 1 base, leaving 6 bases not matched to a gene. Germline V gene lookup returns CDR1 MNHEY and CDR2 SVGEGT. The CDR3 sequence: CASSTPGLAGGRTDTQYF. The CDR3 DNA reads as TGTGCCAGCAGTACACCGGGACTAGCGGGGGGGCGCACAGATACGCAGTATTTT.

The V call is TRBV3-1, the J call TRBJ1-5; 10 nucleotides align to TRBD1. The CDR3 is 14 amino acids. The germline V gene has CDR1 LGHDT and CDR2 YNNKEL (reference sequence). V was pared by 4 bases and J by 7 bases, with 4 bases of the junction left unmatched. The CDR3 nucleotides read TGTGCCAGCAGCCCGGGACAGGGGTTCCAGCCCCAGCATTTT. Protein: CASSPGQGFQPQHF.

V gene TRBV20-1 combines with J gene TRBJ1-5, with 11 bases that match TRBD1. Unmatched junction bases numbered 8, after V lost 6 bases and J lost 4 bases. This CDR3 has 15 amino acids. CDR1 is DFQATT, CDR2 SNEGSKA, per germline (reference sequence). For the CDR3, the DNA is TGCAGTGCCCAAACCGGGACAGGGGGAAATCAGCCCCAGCATTTT. Protein product: CSAQTGTGGNQPQHF.

There are many counts of this clonotype. The chain employs TRBV7-6 and TRBJ1-1; D unresolved. The V end was cut by 1 base, the J end by 0 bases, with 15 bases between. The length of the CDR3 is 17 residues. Germline V lookup: CDR1 SGHVS, CDR2 FNYEAQ. The CDR3 here is CASSLVGPTEMNTEAFF. The CDR3, as DNA: TGTGCCAGCAGCTTAGTCGGGCCGACTGAAATGAACACTGAAGCTTTCTTT.

The chain links TRBV5-1 to TRBJ2-3; TRBD2 matches 13 bases. V shed 3 bases and J 0 bases; nucleotides not matched to a gene: 7. Germline assignment: CDR1 SGHRS and CDR2 YFSETQ. The CDR3 loop spans 18 amino acids. CDR3 in DNA: TGCGCCAGCAGCTCTGGACTAGCGGGGGCCGATAGCACAGATACGCAGTATTTT. Translating it yields CASSSGLAGADSTDTQYF.

Points on this clonotype: A much larger clone lies a single base off, so this may be a read error. The chain links TRBV28 to TRBJ2-7; D is unresolved. Looked up from germline, CDR1 is MDHEN and CDR2 is SYDVKM. The CDR3 is 14 residues long. The CDR3 bases are TGTGCCGGCAGTTTACTTGAGGAAAACTACGAGCAGTACTTC. This translates into CAGSLLEENYEQYF.

CDR3 DNA: TGTGCCAGCAGCTTGCCCTCGGGTAGCTTGAACTGGGATCAAGAGACCCAGTACTTC. It encodes CASSLPSGSLNWDQETQYF. V and J are TRBV5-6 and TRBJ2-5; no clear D. The CDR3 is made up of 19 amino acids. V dropped 1 base and J dropped 2 bases, with 24 bases sitting between them. The germline CDR1 and CDR2 sequences are SGHDT and YYEEEE.

This clonotype has ten or more counts. The chain is built from TRBV20-1 and TRBJ1-2; D remains ambiguous. Trimming stripped 4 bases from V and 2 bases from J, with 14 bases between. The CDR3 has 14 residues. CDR1 and CDR2 (germline): DFQATT, SNEGSKA (reference sequence). CDR3 protein: CSANPPAENYGYTF. The CDR3 coding sequence is TGCAGTGCTAATCCCCCCGCCGAGAACTATGGCTACACCTTC.